This T cell receptor (beta chain) originates from a study of T-cell memory formation after mild COVID-19. Study context: Largely, TCR clusters stayed within a single donor. Findings and limits, study-wide: Within pre-infection memory, some responding clones were found, suggesting cross-reactive memory joined. Contracting clones from day 15 to 85 showed balanced CD4/CD8; later expanders favored CD4+.

The authors produced TCR alpha and TCR beta cDNA libraries with sample barcodes and UMIs by 5'RACE using constant-segment primers. TCRdb independently ran MiXCR on the 5' RACE reads; one entry per CDR3 protein. The data contain 190,000 or so distinct CDR3 sequences, about a fifth of them singletons. This clonotype showed up just a few times. Its antigen is not identified. This CDR3 is built from 15 residues. V was cut by 2 bases and J by 0 bases, with 10 bases left in between. Germline-derived CDR1 and CDR2 are SNHLY and FYNNEI. This receptor was taken from an adult woman who had mild COVID-19 (a few samples of this study predate the infection). Cell type and time point are not known. The chain joins TRBV2 to TRBJ1-2; D might be TRBD1 (5 bases). Sequenced sample: PBMCs or a T cell subset sorted from them (not recorded which). In DNA form, the CDR3 reads TGTGCCAGCAGTGAATCGAGGGGTTCTAACTATGGCTACACCTTC. It is translated as CASSESRGSNYGYTF.